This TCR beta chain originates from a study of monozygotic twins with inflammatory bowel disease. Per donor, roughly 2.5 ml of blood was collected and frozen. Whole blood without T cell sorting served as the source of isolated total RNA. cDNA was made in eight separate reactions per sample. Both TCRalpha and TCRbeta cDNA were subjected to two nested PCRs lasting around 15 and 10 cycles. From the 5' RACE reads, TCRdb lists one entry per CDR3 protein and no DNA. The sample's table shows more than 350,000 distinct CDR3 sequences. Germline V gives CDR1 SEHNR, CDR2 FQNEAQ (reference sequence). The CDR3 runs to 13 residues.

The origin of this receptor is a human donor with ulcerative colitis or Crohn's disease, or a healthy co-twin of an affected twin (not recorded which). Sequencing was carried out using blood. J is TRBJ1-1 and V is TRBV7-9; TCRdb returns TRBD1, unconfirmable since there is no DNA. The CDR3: CASSLYRGSEAFF.